The entry below gives a single TCR beta chain sequence along with its context. This specimen comes from a study of blood T cell repertoires in COVID-19. Per the original data handling: Reference gene primer amplification gave nucleated cell count estimates. Measured with immunoSEQ multiplex PCR; TCRdb has only the in-frame clones, and not every one. That table furnishes V, J and clone size, whereas the DNA furnished D and trimming. The sample lists some 410,000 clones, more than 75% occurring once. Germline V CDR1 and CDR2: SGHRS, YFSETQ. J gave up 4 bases and V 0 bases, and 5 bases lay outside the gene matches. The CDR3 covers 15 residues.

V usage is TRBV5-1 and J usage is TRBJ2-7; TRBD1 matches 9 bases. The sequencing sample was made of PBMCs or T cells enriched from blood (not recorded which). This clonotype was obtained from a woman younger than 45 with acute COVID-19. The CDR3 region is CASSLAATGGYEQYF. CDR3 DNA: TGCGCCAGCAGCTTGGCCGCGACAGGGGGATACGAGCAGTACTTC.